This T cell receptor beta chain stems from a study of T cells after yellow fever vaccination. The authors made TCR cDNA by 5'RACE template switching, adding a universal primer site and UMIs. TCRdb processed the 5' RACE reads anew with MiXCR; each CDR3 protein has one entry. The data hold roughly 250,000 distinct CDR3 sequences, with 10% to 15% observed a single time. Notes on the study in general: Post-booster repertoires contained most primary-vaccination clones again (about 95% CD4, about 90% CD8).

There are a few counts of this clonotype. Its antigen is undetermined. This CDR3 comprises 13 residues. The germline V gene encodes CDR1 DFQATT and CDR2 SNEGSKA (reference sequence). The trim removed 3 bases at V and 9 bases at J, leaving 1 base unmatched. The chain combines TRBV20-1 with TRBJ2-1; 14 positions agree with TRBD2. The specimen comprised CD4+ T cells sorted from PBMCs, sampled 45 days after the yellow fever booster vaccination. This TCR was recovered from a man younger than 45 who received the YFV17D yellow fever vaccine. CDR3 sequence (DNA): TGCAGTGCTAGGACTAGCGGGAGGGCTGAGCAGTTCTTC. This codes for CSARTSGRAEQFF.